The entry below describes one TCR beta chain. Which antigen it targets is not known. Per-nucleotide qualities are absent, and no much larger clonotype sits a single base away. This sample is drawn from a study of radiotherapy plus CTLA-4 blockade in lung cancer listed by TCRdb under 2018. About the full investigation: Objective responses were observed in 18% of enrolled patients, and disease control was achieved in 25% to 35%.

The protocol used for the library was the immunoSEQ multiplex PCR assay. Held by TCRdb, this immuneACCESS table contains in-frame sequences only and omits some clones. Under half of the omission traces to an unresolved V gene where checked; the cause of the rest is unknown. The sample table lists over 80,000 clones, roughly 86% of them with a count of one. Together, the top ten hold 16% of the sample. According to the germline V gene, CDR1 reads SGDLS and CDR2 reads YYNGEE. Trimming takes 3 bases off V and 1 base off J; junction bases not matched to a gene: 4. The CDR3 starts with the cysteine, ends with the phenylalanine, and has 14 residues. Only CDR3 DNA remains: 42 bases, in frame from the first base. Focal radiation therapy combined with CTLA-4 blockade (ipilimumab) was tested in patients with chemo-refractory metastatic non-small-cell lung cancer. The full study reports these points: The strongest predictors of response were reported to be early dynamic shifts in blood T cell clones along with a rise in serum interferon-beta following radiation. After treatment with radiotherapy and ipilimumab, TCR clones that originated in tumors expanded in peripheral blood.

Sequenced material: peripheral blood, taken from a patient treated with radiotherapy plus ipilimumab. The chain couples TRBV9 to TRBJ2-7, with 7 bases matching TRBD1. This TCR derives from a human donor with non-small cell lung cancer that progressed on radiotherapy plus ipilimumab. The CDR3 here reads CASSAGDRSYEQYF. The DNA sequence is as follows: TGTGCCAGCAGCGCTGGGGACAGATCCTACGAGCAGTACTTC.